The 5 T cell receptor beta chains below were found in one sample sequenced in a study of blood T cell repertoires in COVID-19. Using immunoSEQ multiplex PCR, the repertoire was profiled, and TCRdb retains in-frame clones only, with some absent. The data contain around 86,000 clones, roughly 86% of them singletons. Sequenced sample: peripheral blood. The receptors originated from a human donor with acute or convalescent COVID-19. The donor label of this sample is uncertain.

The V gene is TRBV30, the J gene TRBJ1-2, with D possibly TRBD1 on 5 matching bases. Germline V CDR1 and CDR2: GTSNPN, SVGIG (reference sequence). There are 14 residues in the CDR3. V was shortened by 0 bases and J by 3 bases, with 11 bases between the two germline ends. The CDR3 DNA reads TGTGCCTGGAGTGTGCCACAGGATCACTATGGCTACACCTTC. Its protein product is CAWSVPQDHYGYTF.

CDR3 in DNA: TGCGCCAGCAGCCAGGGACAGGGTCCCTACAATGAGCAGTTCTTC. Its protein product is CASSQGQGPYNEQFF. J is TRBJ2-1 and V is TRBV4-1; 9 bases agree with TRBD1. From germline, CDR1 is MGHRA and CDR2 YSYEKL. V shed 3 bases, J shed 2 bases, and the junction held 2 bases outside the gene matches. The CDR3 contains 15 residues.

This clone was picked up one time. CDR3 coding DNA: TGCAGCGTTGTGGGAGCGGGGGGGCTCTCCTACAATGAGCAGTTCTTC. Its protein product is CSVVGAGGLSYNEQFF. The chain carries TRBV29-1 and TRBJ2-1, with 10 nucleotides matching TRBD2. Losses at the gene ends were 4 bases for V and 0 bases for J; bases not matched to a gene: 6. The CDR3 spans 16 residues. Germline V CDR1 and CDR2: SQVTM, ANQGSEA.

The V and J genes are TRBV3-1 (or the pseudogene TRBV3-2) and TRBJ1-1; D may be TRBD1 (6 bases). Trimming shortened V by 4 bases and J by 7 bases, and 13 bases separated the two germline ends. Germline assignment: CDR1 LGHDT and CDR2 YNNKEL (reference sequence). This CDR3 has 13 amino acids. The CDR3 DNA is TGTGCCAGCAGCCGACAACCGGACAGTGAAGCTTTCTTT. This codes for CASSRQPDSEAFF.

CDR3 sequence reads: CASRDSVSYGYTF. The CDR3 DNA follows: TGTGCCAGCCGTGACAGTGTTTCCTATGGCTACACCTTC. The rearrangement uses TRBV5-5 and TRBJ1-2, with a possible D match to TRBD1 (5 bases). V lost 7 bases to trimming and J lost 4 bases, with 14 bases between them. CDR3 size: 13 residues. Germline V gene lookup returns CDR1 SGHKS and CDR2 YYEKEE (reference sequence).